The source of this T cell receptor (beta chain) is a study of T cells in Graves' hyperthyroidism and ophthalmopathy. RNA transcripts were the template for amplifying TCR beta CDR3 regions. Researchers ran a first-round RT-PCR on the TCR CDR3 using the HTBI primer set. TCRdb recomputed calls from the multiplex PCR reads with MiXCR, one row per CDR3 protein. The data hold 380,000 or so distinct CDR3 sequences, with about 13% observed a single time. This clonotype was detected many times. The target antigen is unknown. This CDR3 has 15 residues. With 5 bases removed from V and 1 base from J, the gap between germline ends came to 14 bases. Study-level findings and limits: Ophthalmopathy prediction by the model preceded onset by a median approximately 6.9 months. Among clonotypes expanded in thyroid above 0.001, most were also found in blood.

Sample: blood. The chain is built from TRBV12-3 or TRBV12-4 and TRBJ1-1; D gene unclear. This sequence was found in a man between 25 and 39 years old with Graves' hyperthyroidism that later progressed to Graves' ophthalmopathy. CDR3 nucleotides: TGTGCCAGCAGTACGCGACCAGTCACGAACACTGAAGCTTTCTTT. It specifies CASSTRPVTNTEAFF.